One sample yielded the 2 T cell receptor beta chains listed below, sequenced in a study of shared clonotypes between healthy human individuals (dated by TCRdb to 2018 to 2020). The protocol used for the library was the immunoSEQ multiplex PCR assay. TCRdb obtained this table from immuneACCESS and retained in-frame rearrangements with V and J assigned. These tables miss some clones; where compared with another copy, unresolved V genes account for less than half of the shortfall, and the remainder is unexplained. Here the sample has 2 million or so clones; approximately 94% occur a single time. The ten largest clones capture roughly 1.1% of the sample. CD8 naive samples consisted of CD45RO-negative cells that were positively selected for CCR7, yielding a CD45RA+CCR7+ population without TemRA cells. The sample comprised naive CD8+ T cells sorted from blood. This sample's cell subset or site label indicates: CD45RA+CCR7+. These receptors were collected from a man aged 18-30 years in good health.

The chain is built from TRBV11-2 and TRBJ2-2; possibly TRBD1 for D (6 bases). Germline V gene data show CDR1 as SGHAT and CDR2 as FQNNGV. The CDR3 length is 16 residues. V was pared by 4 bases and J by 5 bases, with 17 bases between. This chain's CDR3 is CASSSLPGGKTGELFF. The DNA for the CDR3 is TGTGCCAGCAGCTCCCTCCCTGGGGGCAAGACCGGGGAGCTGTTTTTT.

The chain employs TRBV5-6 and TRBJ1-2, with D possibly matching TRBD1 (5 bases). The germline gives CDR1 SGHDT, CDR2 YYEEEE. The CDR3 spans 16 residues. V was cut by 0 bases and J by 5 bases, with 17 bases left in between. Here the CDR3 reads CASSLDEGALRYGYTF. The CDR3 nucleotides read TGTGCCAGCAGCTTGGATGAAGGGGCGCTGAGGTATGGCTACACCTTC.